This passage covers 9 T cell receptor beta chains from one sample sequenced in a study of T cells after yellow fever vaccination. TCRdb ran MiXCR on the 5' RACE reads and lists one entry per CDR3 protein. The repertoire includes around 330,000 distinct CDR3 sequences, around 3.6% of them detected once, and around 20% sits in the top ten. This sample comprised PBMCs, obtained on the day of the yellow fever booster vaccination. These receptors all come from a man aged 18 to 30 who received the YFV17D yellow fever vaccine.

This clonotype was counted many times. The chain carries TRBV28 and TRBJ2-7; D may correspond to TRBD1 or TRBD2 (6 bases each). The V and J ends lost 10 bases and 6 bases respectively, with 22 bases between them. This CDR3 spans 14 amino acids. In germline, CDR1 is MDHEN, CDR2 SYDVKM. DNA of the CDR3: TGTGCCACCACCCCCGAGGGGGGATCTGGCGAGCAGTACGTC. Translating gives CATTPEGGSGEQYV.

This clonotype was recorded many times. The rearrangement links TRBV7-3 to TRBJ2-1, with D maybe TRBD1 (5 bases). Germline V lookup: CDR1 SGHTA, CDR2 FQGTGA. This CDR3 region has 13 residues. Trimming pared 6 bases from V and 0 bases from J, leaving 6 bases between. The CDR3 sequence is CASSDSSYNEQFF. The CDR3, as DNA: TGTGCCAGCAGTGACAGCTCCTACAATGAGCAGTTCTTC.

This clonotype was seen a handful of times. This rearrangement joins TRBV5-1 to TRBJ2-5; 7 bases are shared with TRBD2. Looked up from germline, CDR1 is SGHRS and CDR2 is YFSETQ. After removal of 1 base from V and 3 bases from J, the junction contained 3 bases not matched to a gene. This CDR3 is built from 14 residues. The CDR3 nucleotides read TGCGCCAGCAGCTTGTCAGGGAGGGAAGAGACCCAGTACTTC. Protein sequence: CASSLSGREETQYF.

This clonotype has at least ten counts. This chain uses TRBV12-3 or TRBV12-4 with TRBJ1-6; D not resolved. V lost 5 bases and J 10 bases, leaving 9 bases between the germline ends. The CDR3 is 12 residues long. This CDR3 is CASSLRGSPLHF. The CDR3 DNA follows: TGTGCCAGCAGTCTCCGGGGATCACCCCTCCACTTT.

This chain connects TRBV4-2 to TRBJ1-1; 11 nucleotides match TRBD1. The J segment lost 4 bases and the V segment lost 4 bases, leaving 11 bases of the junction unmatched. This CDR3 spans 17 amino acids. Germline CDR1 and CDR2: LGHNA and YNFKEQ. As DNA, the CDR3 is TGTGCCAGCAGCCGTCCCCCGATGGGGACAGGGGGCACTGAAGCTTTCTTT. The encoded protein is CASSRPPMGTGGTEAFF.

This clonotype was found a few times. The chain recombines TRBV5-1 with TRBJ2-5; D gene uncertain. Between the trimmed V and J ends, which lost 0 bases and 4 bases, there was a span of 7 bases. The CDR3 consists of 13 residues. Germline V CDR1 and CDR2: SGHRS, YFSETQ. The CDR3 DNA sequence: TGCGCCAGCAGCTTGGAATTTGGAGAGACCCAGTACTTC. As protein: CASSLEFGETQYF.

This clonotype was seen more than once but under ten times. The CDR3 nucleotides are TGTGCCAGCAGCCAGGACACCTTCGGTGAGCAGTTCTTC. Protein sequence: CASSQDTFGEQFF. The chain is built from TRBV14 and TRBJ2-1, with D possibly TRBD1 on 5 matching bases. The CDR3 totals 13 residues. The V and J ends lost 3 bases and 9 bases respectively, with 12 bases between them. The germline CDR1 and CDR2 sequences are SGHDN and FVKESK.

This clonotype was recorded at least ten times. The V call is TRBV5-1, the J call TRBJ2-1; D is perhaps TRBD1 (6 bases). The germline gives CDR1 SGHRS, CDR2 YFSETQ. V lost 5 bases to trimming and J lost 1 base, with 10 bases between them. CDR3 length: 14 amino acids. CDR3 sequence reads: CASRTRGSYNEQFF. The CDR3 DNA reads TGCGCCAGCAGAACTAGGGGGTCCTACAATGAGCAGTTCTTC.

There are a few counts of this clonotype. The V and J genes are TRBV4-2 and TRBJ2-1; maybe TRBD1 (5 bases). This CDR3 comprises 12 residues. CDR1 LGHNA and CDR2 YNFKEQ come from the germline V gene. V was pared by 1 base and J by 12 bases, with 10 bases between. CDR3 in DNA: TGTGCCAGCAGCCAAGGAGACAGATTGCAGTTCTTC. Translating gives CASSQGDRLQFF.